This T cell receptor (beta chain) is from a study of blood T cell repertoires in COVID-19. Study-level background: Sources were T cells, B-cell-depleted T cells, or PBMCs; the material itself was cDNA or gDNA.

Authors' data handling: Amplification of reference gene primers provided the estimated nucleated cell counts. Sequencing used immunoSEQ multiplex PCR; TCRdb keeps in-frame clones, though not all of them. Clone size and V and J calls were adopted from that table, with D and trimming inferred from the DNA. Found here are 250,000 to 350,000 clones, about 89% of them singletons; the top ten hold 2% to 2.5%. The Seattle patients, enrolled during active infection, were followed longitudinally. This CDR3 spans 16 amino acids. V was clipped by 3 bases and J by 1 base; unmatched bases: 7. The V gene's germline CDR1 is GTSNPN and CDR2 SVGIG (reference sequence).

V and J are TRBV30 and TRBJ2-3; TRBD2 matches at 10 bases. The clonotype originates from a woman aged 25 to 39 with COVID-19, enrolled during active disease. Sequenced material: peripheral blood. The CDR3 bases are TGTGCCTGGAGCACAGCGGGAGGGCCTGGCACAGATACGCAGTATTTT. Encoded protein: CAWSTAGGPGTDTQYF.